This paragraph reports one T cell receptor (beta chain). The antigen is undetermined. This sample is part of a study of cytomegalovirus exposure and HLA in healthy donors. Study-wide results and caveats: Rare TCR sequences dominated, though some public TCRs recurred in many donors. In a later analysis, fewer than 20,000 TCR beta sequences were associated with HLA alleles at 0.05 false discovery rate. A highly shared variant cluster was judged a likely technical artifact. In a later analysis, common viral pathogens appeared linked to several of the most significant clusters.

Primers for the PCR totalled 60 Vbeta and 13 Jbeta. The table came from immunoSEQ multiplex PCR; TCRdb's copy has only in-frame clones and leaves some out. The sample totals some 72,000 clones. J was trimmed by 6 bases and V by 2 bases; bases with no gene match: 0. From germline, CDR1 is MNHNS and CDR2 SASEGT. The CDR3 consists of 13 residues. This chain links TRBV6-1 with TRBJ2-2; 7 bases line up with TRBD2. This TCR was sampled from a man aged 25-45 years in good health and CMV-seronegative. Material: PBMCs. The CDR3 region is CASSERGAGELFF. CDR3 DNA: TGTGCCAGCAGTGAACGGGGGGCCGGGGAGCTGTTTTTT.